One sample yielded the 29 T cell receptor beta chains listed below, sequenced in a study of T cell responses to AZD1222 COVID-19 vaccine. TCRdb's table, derived via immunoSEQ multiplex PCR, lists solely in-frame clones and lacks some. The sample has approximately 130,000 clones, nearly 95% seen once. The input for sequencing was peripheral blood, taken on day 0 of AZD1222 vaccination. All receptors derive from an adult in good health.

The genes are TRBV7-9 and TRBJ1-2; D unresolved. The CDR3 is made up of 10 amino acids. The ends were cut back, 1 base at V and 7 bases at J, with 1 base in the middle. Germline V gives CDR1 SEHNR, CDR2 FQNEAQ (reference sequence). CDR3 nucleotide sequence: TGTGCCAGCAGCTTAGTTGGCTACACCTTC. Protein sequence: CASSLVGYTF.

The chain is built from TRBV5-1 and TRBJ2-1, with D perhaps matching TRBD2 (5 bases). V was trimmed by 4 bases and J by 3 bases, leaving 5 bases between them. The CDR3 length is 12 residues. Germline CDR1 is SGHRS and CDR2 is YFSETQ. CDR3 amino acids: CASSRDYNEQFF. The CDR3 DNA follows: TGCGCCAGCAGCCGGGACTACAATGAGCAGTTCTTC.

V and J are TRBV6-1 and TRBJ1-4, with TRBD1 as a possible D gene (5 bases). V was pared by 0 bases and J by 2 bases, with 10 bases between. The V gene's germline CDR1 is MNHNS and CDR2 SASEGT. This CDR3 comprises 16 residues. The CDR3 DNA sequence: TGTGCCAGCAGTGAAGCGGGGGTCCCCACTAATGAAAAACTGTTTTTT. It codes for CASSEAGVPTNEKLFF.

The DNA of the CDR3 is TGTGCCAGCAGATCTCCAGGGTACTATGGCTACACCTTC. This sequence encodes CASRSPGYYGYTF. The chain carries TRBV6-5 and TRBJ1-2; tentative D call: TRBD1 (5 bases). Germline V gene lookup returns CDR1 MNHEY and CDR2 SVGAGI. V lost 6 bases and J lost 3, with 11 bases in between. The CDR3 totals 13 residues.

The V and J genes are TRBV14 and TRBJ1-2, with D perhaps TRBD1 (6 bases). V lost 2 bases and J lost 7, with 17 bases in between. The CDR3 covers 15 residues. Germline V CDR1 and CDR2: SGHDN, FVKESK. In DNA form, the CDR3 reads TGTGCCAGCAGCCAATCCAGGGGCGCAACGGGTGGCTACACCTTC. Translated: CASSQSRGATGGYTF.

The chain combines TRBV5-1 with TRBJ2-2; D possibly corresponds to TRBD1 (6 bases). Trimming removed 0 bases at V and 7 bases at J, with 13 bases between. This CDR3 is 15 amino acids long. The germline gives CDR1 SGHRS, CDR2 YFSETQ. The CDR3 reads CASSLGLGGGGELFF. CDR3 bases: TGCGCCAGCAGCTTGGGACTTGGGGGCGGCGGGGAGCTGTTTTTT.

Here the CDR3 reads CASSLVPADTQYF. For the CDR3, the DNA is TGCGCCAGCAGCTTGGTCCCAGCAGATACGCAGTATTTT. The V call is TRBV5-1, the J call TRBJ2-3, with unresolved D. CDR1 and CDR2 (germline): SGHRS, YFSETQ. The germline V and J ends were trimmed by 0 bases and 4 bases, with 6 bases remaining between them. The CDR3 loop spans 13 amino acids.

On this clone: Other DNA sequences within the sample encode an identical CDR3. Here the CDR3 reads CASSYSSGNSPLHF. In DNA form, the CDR3 reads TGTGCCAGCAGTTACTCTTCAGGGAATTCACCCCTCCACTTT. The chain links TRBV6-5 to TRBJ1-6; a possible D gene is TRBD1 (5 bases). The V and J ends lost 0 bases and 7 bases respectively, with 7 bases between them. The CDR3 is 14 residues long. In germline, CDR1 is MNHEY, CDR2 SVGAGI.

CDR3: CASSSTGAGDTQYF. Here the CDR3 DNA reads TGTGCCAGCAGCTCGACAGGGGCTGGGGATACGCAGTATTTT. V usage is TRBV2 and J usage is TRBJ2-3; the match to TRBD1 covers 8 bases. CDR1 and CDR2 (germline): SNHLY, FYNNEI. The CDR3 runs 14 residues. The trim removed 6 bases at V and 6 bases at J, leaving 8 bases unmatched.

This chain links TRBV27 with TRBJ1-2; D gene uncertain. The CDR3 length is 15 residues. Germline V gene data show CDR1 as MNHEY and CDR2 as SMNVEV (reference sequence). Trimming stripped 3 bases from V and 3 bases from J, with 14 bases between. CDR3 sequence (DNA): TGTGCCAGCAGTTTCCGGTCCCGGCGGGACTATGGCTACACCTTC. This sequence encodes CASSFRSRRDYGYTF.

The V gene is TRBV5-1, the J gene TRBJ2-7; 9 bases match TRBD2. Germline assignment: CDR1 SGHRS and CDR2 YFSETQ. CDR3 length: 15 amino acids. V lost 9 bases to trimming and J lost 4 bases; unmatched junction nucleotides: 14. The CDR3 loop reads CATSEEPGLAYEQYF. The CDR3 DNA follows: TGCGCCACCTCGGAGGAACCGGGACTAGCTTACGAGCAGTACTTC.

The chain links TRBV27 to TRBJ1-1; D uncertain. The CDR3 runs 16 residues. Germline loops: CDR1 MNHEY, CDR2 SMNVEV (reference sequence). V lost 3 bases and J 1 base, leaving 15 bases between the germline ends. The CDR3 region is CASSLSRGFRNTEAFF. In nucleotides, the CDR3 is TGTGCCAGCAGTTTGTCACGAGGGTTCCGGAACACTGAAGCTTTCTTT.

The gene calls are TRBV5-1 and TRBJ1-6; 7 bases match TRBD1. Trimming removed 0 bases from V and 3 bases from J; junction bases left unmatched: 3. Germline assignment: CDR1 SGHRS and CDR2 YFSETQ. This CDR3 has 16 residues. CDR3 sequence: CASSLEGTVYNSPLHF. CDR3 DNA: TGCGCCAGCAGCTTGGAAGGGACAGTCTATAATTCACCCCTCCACTTT. Full variable domain (missing parts from reference TRBV5-1 and TRBJ1-6): KAGVTQTPRYLIKTRGQQVTLSCSPISGHRSVSWYQQTPGQGLQFLFEYFSETQRNKGNFPGRFSGRQFSNSRSEMNVSTLELGDSALYLCASSLEGTVYNSPLHFGNGTRLTVT.

The chain combines TRBV14 with TRBJ1-2; 8 bases are shared with TRBD1. With 0 bases clipped from V and 2 bases from J, the junction kept 11 bases outside the gene matches. Germline CDR1 reads SGHDN; CDR2 reads FVKESK. This CDR3 has 18 amino acids. The CDR3 coding sequence is TGTGCCAGCAGCCAAGAATTCCTGACAGGGGAGGCAAACTATGGCTACACCTTC. Its protein product is CASSQEFLTGEANYGYTF.

The V call is TRBV27, the J call TRBJ2-1; 10 bases fit TRBD1. The J segment lost 5 bases and the V segment lost 5 bases, leaving 6 bases of the junction unmatched. The CDR3 spans 15 residues. Germline V gene lookup returns CDR1 MNHEY and CDR2 SMNVEV (reference sequence). CDR3 sequence: CASSAGTGVDNEQFF. CDR3 nucleotides: TGTGCCAGCAGTGCAGGGACAGGGGTGGACAATGAGCAGTTCTTC.

This clone was picked up one time. The rearrangement uses TRBV6-5 and TRBJ1-5; TRBD1 is a possible D gene (6 bases). Germline CDR1 reads MNHEY; CDR2 reads SVGAGI. The CDR3 sequence is 13 residues long. Trimming left V 6 bases short and J 4 bases short, with 10 bases between. CDR3 nucleotide sequence: TGTGCCAGCAGCCGACAGGAAAATCAGCCCCAGCATTTT. It yields the protein CASSRQENQPQHF.

The chain carries TRBV18 and TRBJ2-2; D is possibly TRBD1 (5 bases). CDR1 and CDR2 (germline): KGHSH, LQKENI. The length of the CDR3 is 13 residues. Between the trimmed V and J ends, which lost 1 base and 6 bases, there was a span of 6 bases. The chain's CDR3 is CASSPQGSGELFF. CDR3 in DNA: TGTGCCAGCTCACCACAGGGGTCCGGGGAGCTGTTTTTT.

The rearrangement links TRBV3-1 (or the pseudogene TRBV3-2) to TRBJ1-1, with D perhaps TRBD1 (5 bases). V dropped 0 bases and J dropped 3 bases, with 11 bases sitting between them. Germline V CDR1 and CDR2: LGHDT, YNNKEL (reference sequence). The CDR3 length is 15 residues. The CDR3 loop reads CASSQDSTGHTEAFF. The CDR3 DNA reads TGTGCCAGCAGCCAAGATAGTACAGGTCACACTGAAGCTTTCTTT.

V is TRBV19 and J is TRBJ1-5, with D perhaps matching TRBD1 (6 bases). The germline gives CDR1 LNHDA, CDR2 SQIVND (reference sequence). The CDR3 is 13 amino acids. V lost 5 bases and J lost 6, with 11 bases in between. CDR3 region: CASSVTGFQPQHF. The CDR3 bases are TGTGCCAGTAGTGTTACAGGGTTTCAGCCCCAGCATTTT.

V is TRBV4-2 and J is TRBJ2-2; D is possibly TRBD1 or TRBD2 (6 bases each). The CDR3 loop spans 17 amino acids. Trimming stripped 3 bases from V and 1 base from J, with 15 bases between. CDR1 is LGHNA and CDR2 is YNFKEQ in the germline V gene. CDR3 DNA sequence: TGTGCCAGCAGCCAGCATGAAGAGGGGGGGAACACCGGGGAGCTGTTTTTT. The encoded protein is CASSQHEEGGNTGELFF.

The chain is built from TRBV20-1 and TRBJ1-1; D remains ambiguous. The CDR3 has 10 residues. The V gene lost 4 bases and the J gene lost 11 bases, with 11 bases spanning the gap. The V gene's germline CDR1 is DFQATT and CDR2 SNEGSKA (reference sequence). CDR3 nucleotide sequence: TGCAGTGCTACTAAGGGAAAGGCTTTCTTT. Translation gives CSATKGKAFF.

The rearrangement links TRBV7-4 to TRBJ1-6; D call uncertain. Germline CDR1 and CDR2: SGHVT and SQSDAQ. V was trimmed by 5 bases and J by 0 bases, leaving 20 bases between them. The CDR3 totals 19 residues. This chain's CDR3 is CASSPRKGLPSSYNSPLHF. CDR3 coding DNA: TGTGCCAGCAGCCCCCGCAAGGGCCTACCTAGCTCCTATAATTCACCCCTCCACTTT.

The V and J genes are TRBV5-1 and TRBJ1-1; D gene uncertain. V dropped 0 bases and J dropped 5 bases, with 14 bases sitting between them. This CDR3 comprises 15 residues. CDR1 and CDR2 from the germline V gene are SGHRS and YFSETQ. CDR3 coding DNA: TGCGCCAGCAGCTTGGACGCGGGCGGAGGGACTGAAGCTTTCTTT. It specifies CASSLDAGGGTEAFF.

This clone is a singleton in its sample. This sequence joins TRBV29-1 and TRBJ1-4; D is ambiguous. V was cut by 1 base and J by 7 bases, with 10 bases left in between. Per the germline V gene, CDR1 is SQVTM and CDR2 is ANQGSEA. The CDR3 is 13 amino acids. The CDR3, as DNA: TGCAGCGTTGAAGGCCGGCGGGGTGAAAAACTGTTTTTT. Translated, it gives CSVEGRRGEKLFF.

The chain has TRBV6-5 and TRBJ2-4, with TRBD1 as a possible D gene (6 bases). V was shortened by 6 bases and J by 7 bases, with 13 bases between the two germline ends. CDR1 and CDR2 (germline): MNHEY, SVGAGI. The CDR3 has 13 residues. CDR3 DNA sequence: TGTGCCAGCAGACGGAACAGGGACAACATTCAGTACTTC. It codes for CASRRNRDNIQYF.

The chain recombines TRBV6-5 with TRBJ2-7, with D possibly TRBD1 on 5 matching bases. The V end was cut by 7 bases, the J end by 0 bases, with 16 bases between. CDR3 size: 15 residues. Germline CDR1 and CDR2: MNHEY and SVGAGI. In DNA form, the CDR3 reads TGTGCCAGCAAAAGAGGACACGGCTCCTCCTACGAGCAGTACTTC. Protein sequence: CASKRGHGSSYEQYF.

The chain links TRBV28 to TRBJ1-5; TRBD1 is a possible D gene (5 bases). Germline V lookup: CDR1 MDHEN, CDR2 SYDVKM. The CDR3 is 15 residues long. Trimming left V 3 bases short and J 1 base short, with 10 bases between. The CDR3 DNA is TGTGCCAGCAGTTTTTCTGACAGCAGCAATCAGCCCCAGCATTTT. Translation gives CASSFSDSSNQPQHF.

This rearrangement joins TRBV19 to TRBJ2-1; tentatively, D is TRBD2 (6 bases). Trimming stripped 10 bases from V and 4 bases from J, with 23 bases between. CDR3 length: 16 amino acids. From germline, CDR1 is LNHDA and CDR2 SQIVND (reference sequence). For the CDR3, the DNA is TGTGCCACAAAGGTGGGGAGTACTAGCATGTACAATGAGCAGTTCTTC. Protein: CATKVGSTSMYNEQFF.

The chain carries TRBV2 and TRBJ2-1, with D possibly matching TRBD2 (7 bases). From germline, CDR1 is SNHLY and CDR2 FYNNEI. This CDR3 has 12 residues. The germline V and J ends were trimmed by 7 bases and 10 bases, with 14 bases remaining between them. CDR3: CASKWGGIEQFF. Written as DNA, the CDR3 is TGTGCCAGCAAGTGGGGGGGCATCGAGCAGTTCTTC.